This T cell receptor (beta chain) was profiled in a study of type 1 regulatory T cells. About the research overall: This in vitro CD4 product, T-allo10, is enriched for Tr1 cells and alloantigen-specific.

Trimming cost V 4 bases and J 5 bases, with 11 bases left between them. This CDR3 spans 13 amino acids. From the reads, TCRdb called clonotypes with MiXCR, one entry per CDR3 protein. Here the sample spans some 21,000 distinct CDR3 sequences, 40% to 55% being singletons. This clonotype was seen a few times. Its antigen remains unidentified. The sequenced sample consisted of cultured T cells, either the whole culture or a sorted T cell fraction (not recorded which). This TCR was sampled from a human donor in good health. The chain carries TRBV12-3 or TRBV12-4 and TRBJ2-5; tentative D call: TRBD1 (5 bases). CDR3 coding DNA: TGTGCCAGCAGTTATAGGGGTCGGGAGACCCAGTACTTC. It codes for CASSYRGRETQYF.